This T cell receptor beta chain was sequenced during a study of early T cells in non-severe SARS-CoV-2 infection. Germline V lookup: CDR1 DFQATT, CDR2 SNEGSKA (reference sequence). The V and J ends lost 1 base and 7 bases, in that order; junction bases with no gene match: 8. This CDR3 contains 15 residues. TCRdb called the 5' RACE reads again in MiXCR, with one record for every CDR3 protein. This sample yields just over 65,000 distinct CDR3 sequences, of which less than 15% are seen a single time; about 8.3% belongs to the top ten. V is TRBV20-1 and J is TRBJ1-5, with 9 bases that match TRBD1. The sequence was collected from an adult who was a healthcare worker with PCR-confirmed SARS-CoV-2 infection or an uninfected control (not recorded which). The sample was whole blood. The CDR3 DNA reads as TGCAGTGCTAGAGCCACAGGGGGCTTCCAGCAGCCCCAGCATTTT. This encodes CSARATGGFQQPQHF.